This TCR beta chain was recovered during a study of cytomegalovirus exposure and HLA in healthy donors. Measured with immunoSEQ multiplex PCR; TCRdb has only the in-frame clones, and not every one. The profile shows over 250,000 clones, about 86% of them singletons. V was shortened by 5 bases and J by 6 bases, with 10 bases between the two germline ends. The length of the CDR3 is 13 residues. CDR1 is MDHEN, CDR2 SYDVKM, per germline. V usage is TRBV28 and J usage is TRBJ2-2, with a tentative D call TRBD1 (5 bases). The sequenced material came from PBMCs. The clonotype comes from a woman aged 18 to 35 in good health and CMV-seronegative. CDR3 residues: CASSPQAAGELFF. CDR3 coding DNA: TGTGCCAGCAGTCCACAGGCGGCCGGGGAGCTGTTTTTT.